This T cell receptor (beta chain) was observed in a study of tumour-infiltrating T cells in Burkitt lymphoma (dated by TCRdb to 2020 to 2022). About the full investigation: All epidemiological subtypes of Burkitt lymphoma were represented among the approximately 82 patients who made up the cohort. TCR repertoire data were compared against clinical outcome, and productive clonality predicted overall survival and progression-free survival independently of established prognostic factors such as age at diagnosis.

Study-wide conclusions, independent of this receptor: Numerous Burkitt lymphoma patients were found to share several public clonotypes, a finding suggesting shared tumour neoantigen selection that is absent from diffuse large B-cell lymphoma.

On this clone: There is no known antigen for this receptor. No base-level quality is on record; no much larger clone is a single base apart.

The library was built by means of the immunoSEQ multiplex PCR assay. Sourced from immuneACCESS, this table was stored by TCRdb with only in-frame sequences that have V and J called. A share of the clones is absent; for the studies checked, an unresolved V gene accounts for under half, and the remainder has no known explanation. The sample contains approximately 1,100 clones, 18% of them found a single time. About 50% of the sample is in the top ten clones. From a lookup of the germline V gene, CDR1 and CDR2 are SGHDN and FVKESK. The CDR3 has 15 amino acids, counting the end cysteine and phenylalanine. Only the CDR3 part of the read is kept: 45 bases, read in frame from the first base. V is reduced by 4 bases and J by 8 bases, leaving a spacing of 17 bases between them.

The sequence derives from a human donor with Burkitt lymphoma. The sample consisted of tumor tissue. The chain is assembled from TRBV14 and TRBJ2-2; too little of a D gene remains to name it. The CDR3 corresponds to CASSLNFTARGELFF. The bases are TGTGCCAGCAGCCTAAATTTCACCGCGCGGGGGGAGCTGTTTTTT.